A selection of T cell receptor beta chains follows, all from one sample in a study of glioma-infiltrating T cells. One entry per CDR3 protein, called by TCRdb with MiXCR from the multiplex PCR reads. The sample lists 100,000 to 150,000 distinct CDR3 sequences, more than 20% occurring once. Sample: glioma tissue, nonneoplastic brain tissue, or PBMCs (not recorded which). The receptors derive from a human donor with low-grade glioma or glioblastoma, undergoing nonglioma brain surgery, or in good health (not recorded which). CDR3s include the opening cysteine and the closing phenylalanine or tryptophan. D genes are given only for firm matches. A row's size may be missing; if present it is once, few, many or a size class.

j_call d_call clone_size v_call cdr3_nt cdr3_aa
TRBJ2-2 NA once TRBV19 TGTGCCACCGAAGGGGGAGAGAACACCGGGGAGCTGTTTTTT CATEGGENTGELFF
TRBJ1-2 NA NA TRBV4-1 TGCGCCGGCAGCCAAGAGTGGGACTATGGCTACACCTTC CAGSQEWDYGYTF
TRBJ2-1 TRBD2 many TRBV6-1 TGTGCCAGCAGTTCTTTCCGTCGCCTAGCGGACAATGAGCAGTTCTTC CASSSFRRLADNEQFF
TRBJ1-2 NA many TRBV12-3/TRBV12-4 TGTGCCAGCAGCCCTCCAGGGAGCTATGGCTACACCTTC CASSPPGSYGYTF
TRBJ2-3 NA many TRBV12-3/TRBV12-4 TGTGCCAGCAGTTTTCCCGGGACTCCTAGCACAGATACGCAGTATTTT CASSFPGTPSTDTQYF
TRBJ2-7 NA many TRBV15 TGTGCCACCAGCAGTGACCGGCTCCGGGAGCAGTACTTC CATSSDRLREQYF
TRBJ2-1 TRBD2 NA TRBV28 TGTGCCAGCAGTCCCTGGGGGACTAGGGGGTTCAATGATCAGTTCTTC CASSPWGTRGFNDQFF
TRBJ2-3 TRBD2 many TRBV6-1 TGTGCCAGCAGAATAGCGGGAGTTAAAGATACGCAGTATTTT CASRIAGVKDTQYF
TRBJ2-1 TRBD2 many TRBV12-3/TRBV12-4 TGTGCCAGCAGCCCTCTAGCGGGAGGGCCTTATGAGCAGTTCTTC CASSPLAGGPYEQFF
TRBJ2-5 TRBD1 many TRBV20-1 TGCAGTGCTAGTGGGACAGAACGACGAGAGACCCAGTACTTC CSASGTERRETQYF
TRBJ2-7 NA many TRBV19 TGTGCCAGTAGTGCCACCGGGGCCACCTACGAGCAGTACTTC CASSATGATYEQYF
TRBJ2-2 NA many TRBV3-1 TGTGCCAGCAGCCAAAGTTCTGGCTCCACCGGGGAGCTGTTTTTT CASSQSSGSTGELFF
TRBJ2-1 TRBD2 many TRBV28 TGTGCCAGCAGTTTATTCGCTAGCGGCGTCTACAATGAGCAGTTCTTC CASSLFASGVYNEQFF
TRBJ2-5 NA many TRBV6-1 TGTGCCAGCAGTTTCCGCCGGGACACACAAGAGACCCAGTACTTC CASSFRRDTQETQYF
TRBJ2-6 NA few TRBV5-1 TGCGCCAGCAGCTTAATACAGGCCAACTCTGGGGCCAACGTCCTGACTTTC CASSLIQANSGANVLTF
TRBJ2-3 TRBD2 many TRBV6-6 TGTGCCAGCAGTTACGACCCCCTAGCGGGAGGGTCAGATACGCAGTATTTT CASSYDPLAGGSDTQYF
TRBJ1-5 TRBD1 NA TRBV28 TGTGCCAGCAGTTTGGTACAGGGGTATCAGCCCCAGCATTTT CASSLVQGYQPQHF
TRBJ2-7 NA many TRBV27 TGTGCCAGCAGTTTTACTGCCTCCTACGAGCAGTACTTC CASSFTASYEQYF
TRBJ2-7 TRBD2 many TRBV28 TGTGCCAGCAGTTTCCCGACTAGCGGGAACGAGCAGTACTTC CASSFPTSGNEQYF
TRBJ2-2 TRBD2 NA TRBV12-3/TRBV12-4 TGTGCCAGCAGCTTTAGCGGGAGTACGGCCGGGGAGCTGTTTTTT CASSFSGSTAGELFF
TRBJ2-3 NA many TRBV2 TGTGCCAGCACCCAACTCAGGGACTTCTTGAATACGCAGTATTTT CASTQLRDFLNTQYF
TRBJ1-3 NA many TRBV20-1 TGCAGTGCTAGTGCTGGTAGCTCTGGAAACACCATATATTTT CSASAGSSGNTIYF
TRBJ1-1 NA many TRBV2 TGTGCCAGCAGACCCCGATGGTCGCGAAACACTGAAGCTTTCTTT CASRPRWSRNTEAFF
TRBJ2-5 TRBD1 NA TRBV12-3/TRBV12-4 TGTGCCAGCAGCCGGCCTCAGTCGGACAGGGCTTGGGAGACCCAGTACTTC CASSRPQSDRAWETQYF
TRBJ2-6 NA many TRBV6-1 TGTGCCAGCGACAAGACTGCTGGGGCCAACGTCCTGACTTTC CASDKTAGANVLTF
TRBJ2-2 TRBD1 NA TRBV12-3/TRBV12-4 TGTGCCAGCAGTTCGACAGGGAACACCAGGGAGCTGTTTTTT CASSSTGNTRELFF
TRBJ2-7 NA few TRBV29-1 TGCAGCGTTTGGGGGACACATCCCTACGAGCAGTACTTC CSVWGTHPYEQYF
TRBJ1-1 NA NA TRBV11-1 TGTGCCAGCAGCTTGACCGGGACGGTGAACACTAAAGCTTTCTTT CASSLTGTVNTKAFF
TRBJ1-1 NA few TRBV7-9 TGTGCCAGCAGCTCACCTCCCGAGAGAACTGAAGCTTTCTTT CASSSPPERTEAFF
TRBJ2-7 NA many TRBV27 TGTGCCAGCAGTTTAGGACTGAACTACGAGCAGTACTTC CASSLGLNYEQYF
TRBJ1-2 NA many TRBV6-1 TGTGCCAGCCGGGGGGGGGCTGGCAAGGGCTACACCTTC CASRGGAGKGYTF
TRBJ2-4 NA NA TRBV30 TGTGCCTGGAGACCGATGACCAAAAACATTCAGTACTTC CAWRPMTKNIQYF
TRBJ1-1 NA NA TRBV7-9 TGTGCCAGCAGCCCCCGGGCCGACACTGAAGCTTTCTTT CASSPRADTEAFF
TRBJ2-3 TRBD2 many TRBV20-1 TGCAGTCCTAGCCCCTTAGCGGGAGGGCCCTCATTCAAGGATACGCAGTATTTT CSPSPLAGGPSFKDTQYF
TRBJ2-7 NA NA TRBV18 TGTGCCAGCTCACCAACGCCCATAGCGGAATCCTACGAGCAGTACTTC CASSPTPIAESYEQYF
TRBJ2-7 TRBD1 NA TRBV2 TGTGCCAGCCCCGGGACAGGGGAAATCTACGAGCAGTACTTC CASPGTGEIYEQYF
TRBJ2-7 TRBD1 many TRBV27 TGTGCCAGCAGTCTAGAGAGGGGGCATCGTTGGAAGTACTTC CASSLERGHRWKYF
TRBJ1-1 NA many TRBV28 TGTGCCAGCAGTTTGAACAGTAAAGCTTTCTTT CASSLNSKAFF
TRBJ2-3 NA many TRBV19 TGTGCCAGTAGTATATTCGCTAGCCCGCCGGATACGCAGTATTTT CASSIFASPPDTQYF
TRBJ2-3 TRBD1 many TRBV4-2 TGTGCCAGCAGCCAAGCCAAGACAGGGGAGACAGATACGCAGTATTTT CASSQAKTGETDTQYF
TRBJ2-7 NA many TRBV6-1 TGTGCCAGCACGAAACCCCAAGTAGGGGCCTACGAGCAGTACTTC CASTKPQVGAYEQYF
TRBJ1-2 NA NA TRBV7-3 TGTGCCAGCAGTCCGGACGGGGAGAACGGGCTTTATGGCTACACCTTC CASSPDGENGLYGYTF
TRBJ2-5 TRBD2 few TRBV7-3 TGTGCCAGCAGCTTGGGACTAGCGGGAATGGAGACCCAGTACTTC CASSLGLAGMETQYF
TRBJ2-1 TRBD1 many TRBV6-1 TGTGCCAGCAGTGCTCCGGGACAGAACGTCAATGAGCAGTTCTTC CASSAPGQNVNEQFF
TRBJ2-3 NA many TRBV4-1 TGCGCCAGCAGCCCCCCTCCGGGATCTATGGGTCCAGATACGCAGTATTTT CASSPPPGSMGPDTQYF
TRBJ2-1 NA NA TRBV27 TGTGCCAGCATTGAAGGGGAAAATGAGGAGTTCTTT CASIEGENEEFF
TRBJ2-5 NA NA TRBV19 TGTGCCAGTAGTATTACAGGCCCCAGGGAGACCCAGTACTTC CASSITGPRETQYF
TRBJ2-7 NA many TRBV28 TGTGCCAGCAGACTGGACAGCTACGAGCAGTACTTC CASRLDSYEQYF
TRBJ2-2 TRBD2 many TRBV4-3 TGCGCCAGCAGCCCACCGGGAGGCTCTGGGGAGCTGTTTTTT CASSPPGGSGELFF
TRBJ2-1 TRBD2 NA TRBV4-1 TGCGCCAGCACCAACAAGATAACCGGGGGGAGTGGGCAGTTCTTC CASTNKITGGSGQFF
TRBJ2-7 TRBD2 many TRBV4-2 TGTGCCAGCAGCCAAAGACTAGCGGAGTCCTACGAGCAGTACTTC CASSQRLAESYEQYF
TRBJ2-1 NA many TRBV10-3 TGTGCCATCACCCGGGGGGCCGACTCCTACAATGAGCAGTTCTTC CAITRGADSYNEQFF
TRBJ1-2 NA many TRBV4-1 TGCGCCAGCAGCCAAGGTTGGGGGTACTATGGCTACACCTTC CASSQGWGYYGYTF
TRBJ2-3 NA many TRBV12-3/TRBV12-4 TGTGCCAGCAGGCAACTAGACACAGATACGCAGTATTTT CASRQLDTDTQYF
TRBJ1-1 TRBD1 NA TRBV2 TGTGCCAGCATCGCATACAGGGGGCAGGGCACTGAAGCTTTCTTT CASIAYRGQGTEAFF